Described below is a single T cell receptor beta chain sequence and its context. Per the original data handling: For nucleated cells, counts were estimated from reference gene primer amplification. Generated by immunoSEQ multiplex PCR, the TCRdb table keeps only in-frame clones and is missing some. D and trimming were read from the DNA, whereas the V and J calls and clone size are those reported in that table. This table has about 230,000 clones, over 80% appearing once. The data were taken from a study of blood T cell repertoires in COVID-19. In the study overall: Whether acute or convalescent, the COVID-19 samples came from the United States, Italy and Spain. The cDNA or gDNA used as material had been derived from T cells, B-cell-depleted T cells, or PBMCs.

Patients in Seattle were enrolled during active infection, then followed longitudinally. Sequenced input: peripheral blood. The receptor comes from a young woman with COVID-19, enrolled during active disease.

CDR3: CASSQVTGFEKLFF. As DNA, the CDR3 is TGTGCCAGCAGCCAAGTCACAGGGTTTGAAAAACTGTTTTTT. V gene TRBV4-2 combines with J gene TRBJ1-4; possibly TRBD1 for D (6 bases). The CDR3 consists of 14 residues. Trimming took off 1 base at V and 7 bases at J, with 10 bases between the two ends. Germline lookup yields CDR1 LGHNA and CDR2 YNFKEQ.